This T cell receptor beta chain comes out of a study of chemoradiotherapy in HPV16-positive cancers. Whole-study context: Candidate HPV-specific clones and shared TCR motifs came from a couple of HPV16-positive patients.

Data came from immunoSEQ multiplex PCR; TCRdb stores just in-frame clones and leaves some out. Of tens of thousands of clones in the sample, approximately 95% were seen once. This CDR3 has 12 residues. The germline V and J ends were trimmed by 8 bases and 2 bases, with 9 bases remaining between them. In germline, CDR1 is MNHEY, CDR2 SVGAGI. This material was collected from a patient who underwent chemoradiotherapy. V and J are TRBV6-5 and TRBJ1-2; weak D call: TRBD1 (6 bases). The sequence was obtained from a human donor with HPV-associated anogenital cancer. CDR3 protein: CASRQGNYGYTF. CDR3 nucleotides: TGTGCCAGCCGTCAGGGGAACTATGGCTACACCTTC.